The rows below give T cell receptor beta chains drawn from one sample of a study of identical twins. TCRdb redid the calling of the 5' RACE reads with MiXCR, one entry per CDR3 protein. The sample yields some 560,000 distinct CDR3 sequences, 9.6% seen once. The sample was also linked to a second study, of yellow fever vaccine responses in identical twins.

The sequenced material came from PBMCs. These receptors originate from a woman between 18 and 29 years old in good health. The CDR3 runs from the conserved cysteine through the conserved F or W.

J: TRBJ2-5
V: TRBV27
CDR3: CASSLRARVLAGGPRETQYF

J: TRBJ2-7
V: TRBV20-1
CDR3: CSASSQGVNEQYF

J: TRBJ2-5
V: TRBV20-1
CDR3: CSARPLLAGEVETQYF

J: TRBJ2-5
V: TRBV10-2
CDR3: CATWTGRETQYF

J: TRBJ2-3
V: TRBV4-3
CDR3: CASSQEPPFGSSTDTQYF

J: TRBJ2-7
V: TRBV28
CDR3: CASSLPTERGFTYEQYF

J: TRBJ2-2
V: TRBV25-1
CDR3: CASSSTRSTGELFF

J: TRBJ2-6
V: TRBV6-1
CDR3: CASSAGPSGANVLTF

J: TRBJ1-1
V: TRBV6-4
CDR3: CASSDLDARRGLNTEAFF

J: TRBJ1-2
V: TRBV5-5
CDR3: CASSFSTGVSSGYTF

J: TRBJ2-7
V: TRBV24-1
CDR3: CATSDRQGNSYEQYF

J: TRBJ2-7
V: TRBV20-1
CDR3: CSLPDRITYEQYF

J: TRBJ2-7
V: TRBV3-1
CDR3: CASSQSSEQYF

J: TRBJ2-2
V: TRBV12-3/TRBV12-4
CDR3: CASTPPNTGELFF

J: TRBJ1-1
V: TRBV3-1
CDR3: CASSQAVNTEAFF

J: TRBJ2-7
V: TRBV5-1
CDR3: CASSPQVFPRVEQYF